A single sample gave rise to the 3 T cell receptor beta chains below, sequenced in a study of shared clonotypes between healthy human individuals. Profiling relied on immunoSEQ multiplex PCR, and the TCRdb table lists in-frame clones only, not all of them. The data show about 1 million clones, with about 74% seen just once and approximately 1.5% held by the top ten. The sequenced sample was memory CD4+ T cells sorted from blood. Subset: CD45RA-negative fraction. All receptors come from a man younger than 30 in good health.

The chain has TRBV6-1 and TRBJ2-5, with 9 bases identical to TRBD1. The V segment lost 10 bases and the J segment 4 bases; nucleotides outside the gene matches: 10. This CDR3 region has 14 residues. Germline V gives CDR1 MNHNS, CDR2 SASEGT. CDR3 DNA: TGTGCCACTTCCACAGGGGGCATCCGAGAGACCCAGTACTTC. Translated, it gives CATSTGGIRETQYF.

This clone was seen more than once but under ten times. This may be a read error: a much more frequent sequence differs by one nucleotide. Within the sample, other DNA sequences also encode this same CDR3. V usage is TRBV7-9 and J usage is TRBJ1-4; TRBD1 might be the D (6 bases). Germline V gene lookup returns CDR1 SEHNR and CDR2 FQNEAQ (reference sequence). Trimming took 1 base from V and 7 from J, leaving 10 bases between them. This CDR3 is 14 amino acids long. The CDR3 bases are TGTGCCAGCAGCTTAGGAGGGGGAGGTGAAAAACTGTTTTTT. Translating gives CASSLGGGGEKLFF.

The chain joins TRBV5-1 to TRBJ1-2; 9 bases map to TRBD1. Trimming at V came to 4 bases and at J to 8 bases, leaving 12 bases not matched to a gene. This CDR3 has 15 residues. Germline V gene data show CDR1 as SGHRS and CDR2 as YFSETQ. CDR3 protein: CASSPGQGTVYGYTF. The CDR3 bases are TGCGCCAGCAGCCCAGGACAGGGGACCGTCTACGGCTACACCTTC. Looking up the rest from reference TRBV5-1 and TRBJ1-2 gives the full variable domain: KAGVTQTPRYLIKTRGQQVTLSCSPISGHRSVSWYQQTPGQGLQFLFEYFSETQRNKGNFPGRFSGRQFSNSRSEMNVSTLELGDSALYLCASSPGQGTVYGYTFGSGTRLTVV.